A selection of T cell receptor beta chains follows, all from one sample in a study of control samples from healthy donors and cancer patients. Profiling relied on immunoSEQ multiplex PCR, and the TCRdb table lists in-frame clones only, not all of them. The sample lists around 57,000 clones, approximately 89% seen once, with around 0.9% in the top ten. Sequencing was carried out using PBMCs. Source of these receptors: a man aged 25-40 years with colorectal cancer. CDR3s include the opening cysteine and the closing phenylalanine or tryptophan. A D gene is named only where the DNA matches it firmly. The size field is filled for only some rows; it gives once, few, many or a size class.

CASSHAFGEGARNGYTF	TGCGCCAGCAGCCACGCCTTTGGCGAGGGGGCGCGGAATGGCTACACCTTC	17	NA	TRBD1	TRBV4-3	TRBJ1-2
CASSDGGVFTEAFF	TGTGCCAGCAGTGACGGGGGTGTTTTCACTGAAGCTTTCTTT	14	NA	NA	TRBV6-1	TRBJ1-1
CASSGGQRGDTGELFF	TGTGCCAGCAGCGGGGGCCAGCGTGGGGACACCGGGGAGCTGTTTTTT	16	NA	NA	TRBV7-8	TRBJ2-2
CASSLAGGVETQYF	TGCGCCAGCAGCTTGGCAGGGGGTGTGGAGACCCAGTACTTC	14	NA	TRBD1	TRBV5-1	TRBJ2-5
CASSIRGATADTQYF	TGTGCCAGTAGTATCCGCGGGGCGACCGCAGATACGCAGTATTTT	15	NA	NA	TRBV19	TRBJ2-3
CASSSQRETDTQYF	TGCGCCAGCAGCAGTCAAAGGGAAACAGATACGCAGTATTTT	14	few	NA	TRBV5-1	TRBJ2-3
CASSPWQGISTDTQYF	TGTGCCAGCAGCCCCTGGCAGGGGATTAGCACAGATACGCAGTATTTT	16	NA	NA	TRBV11-2	TRBJ2-3
CASSEDRYTEAFF	TGTGCCAGCAGTGAGGACCGTTATACTGAAGCTTTCTTT	13	NA	NA	TRBV2	TRBJ1-1
CASSPSTVAYEQYF	TGTGCCAGCAGTCCCTCTACTGTAGCCTACGAGCAGTACTTC	14	NA	NA	TRBV27	TRBJ2-7
CASSQDPGVGTEAFF	TGCGCCAGCAGCCAAGATCCAGGGGTGGGAACTGAAGCTTTCTTT	15	NA	NA	TRBV4-3	TRBJ1-1
CASSFGQGNSPLHF	TGTGCCAGCAGTTTCGGACAGGGAAATTCACCCCTCCACTTT	14	once	TRBD1	TRBV27	TRBJ1-6
CASSLVTGGETQYF	TGCGCCAGCAGCTTGGTAACGGGAGGGGAGACCCAGTACTTC	14	NA	TRBD2	TRBV5-1	TRBJ2-5
CASSFNRGMTREAFF	TGTGCCAGTAGTTTCAACAGGGGGATGACTCGTGAAGCTTTCTTT	15	NA	TRBD1	TRBV19	TRBJ1-1
CASSSRGRNEAFF	TGTGCCAGCAGCTCCAGGGGGCGAAATGAAGCTTTCTTT	13	NA	TRBD1	TRBV7-2	TRBJ1-1
CASSLLPSQLYNEQFF	TGTGCCAGCAGCTTGTTACCCTCCCAGCTTTACAATGAGCAGTTCTTC	16	NA	NA	TRBV5-4	TRBJ2-1
CASSRDSYNEQFF	TGTGCCAGCAGTCGGGACAGCTACAATGAGCAGTTCTTC	13	NA	TRBD1	TRBV6-5	TRBJ2-1
CASSPIRLAGGHANTGELFF	TGTGCCAGCTCACCCATAAGACTAGCGGGGGGTCACGCGAACACCGGGGAGCTGTTTTTT	20	once	TRBD2	TRBV18	TRBJ2-2
CASSYSNRVRNSPLHF	TGTGCCAGCAGTTACTCGAACAGGGTTCGCAATTCACCCCTCCACTTT	16	NA	NA	TRBV6-5	TRBJ1-6
CATSEPRTGSYEQYF	TGTGCCACCAGTGAGCCGAGGACAGGTTCCTACGAGCAGTACTTC	15	NA	TRBD1	TRBV24-1	TRBJ2-7
CASSLGQSGNTIYF	TGCGCCAGCAGCTTGGGACAGTCTGGAAACACCATATATTTT	14	once	NA	TRBV5-1	TRBJ1-3